This T cell receptor beta chain is drawn from a study of blood T cells in healthy people across ages. Study-wide results and limits: Estimates based on one million T cells were treated as lower bounds.

A second about 6 to 12 cycle PCR used barcoded and J-beta primers. TCRdb itself ran the 5' RACE reads through MiXCR, one entry per CDR3 protein. The sample yields around 1,800,000 distinct CDR3 sequences, 35% to 50% seen once. Turning to this clonotype: No antigen is known for it.

The V gene end was trimmed by 5 bases and the J gene end by 4 bases; junction bases not matched to a gene: 7. Germline loops: CDR1 MNHEY, CDR2 SVGAGI. The CDR3 contains 15 residues. This sequence was found in a human donor in good health. The chain combines TRBV6-5 with TRBJ2-3; 9 nucleotides align to TRBD1. The sequencing sample was made of blood. CDR3 sequence reads: CASSRGGQGSDTQYF. CDR3 nucleotides: TGTGCCAGCAGTAGGGGGGGACAGGGATCAGATACGCAGTATTTT.